Listed below are T cell receptor beta chains from one sample, sequenced in a study of cytomegalovirus exposure and HLA in healthy donors. Repertoires were generated with immunoSEQ multiplex PCR, while TCRdb's copy carries only in-frame clones and drops some. The data show 250,000 to 300,000 clones, roughly 85% seen once. Sequenced: PBMCs. The source is a woman between 18 and 29 years old in good health and CMV-seronegative. The CDR3 runs from the conserved cysteine through the conserved F or W. The order of the fields is D gene, clone size, V gene, J gene, CDR3 protein, CDR3 DNA. A D gene is named only where the DNA matches it firmly. Clone sizes are given selectively: once, few, many, or a class where the clone is expanded.

d_call: TRBD1
clone_size: -
v_call: TRBV19
j_call: TRBJ1-2
cdr3_aa: CASSPGQDHGYTF
cdr3_nt: TGTGCCAGTAGTCCTGGACAGGACCATGGCTACACCTTC

d_call: TRBD1
clone_size: -
v_call: TRBV19
j_call: TRBJ2-7
cdr3_aa: CASSLRTGRPIYEQYF
cdr3_nt: TGTGCCAGTAGTCTTAGGACAGGGCGTCCCATCTACGAGCAGTACTTC

d_call: -
clone_size: -
v_call: TRBV7-2
j_call: TRBJ2-5
cdr3_aa: CASSIPTPRIGVETQYF
cdr3_nt: TGTGCCAGCAGCATCCCGACCCCACGGATCGGGGTGGAGACCCAGTACTTC

d_call: TRBD1
clone_size: -
v_call: TRBV27
j_call: TRBJ2-1
cdr3_aa: CASSGQGSSNEQFF
cdr3_nt: TGTGCCAGCAGCGGACAGGGCTCGTCTAATGAGCAGTTCTTC

d_call: TRBD1
clone_size: -
v_call: TRBV19
j_call: TRBJ1-6
cdr3_aa: CASTPGQYNSPLHF
cdr3_nt: TGTGCCAGTACTCCGGGACAGTATAATTCACCCCTCCACTTT

d_call: TRBD1
clone_size: -
v_call: TRBV7-2
j_call: TRBJ1-5
cdr3_aa: CASSRAGTGDQPQHF
cdr3_nt: TGTGCCAGCAGCCGAGCCGGGACAGGGGATCAGCCCCAGCATTTT

d_call: -
clone_size: -
v_call: TRBV6-5
j_call: TRBJ2-7
cdr3_aa: CASSYSTGGTYEQYF
cdr3_nt: TGTGCCAGCAGTTACTCGACAGGAGGCACCTACGAGCAGTACTTC

d_call: -
clone_size: -
v_call: TRBV10-3
j_call: TRBJ1-4
cdr3_aa: CAISAHGDEKLFF
cdr3_nt: TGTGCCATCTCCGCACACGGGGATGAAAAACTGTTTTTT

d_call: TRBD2
clone_size: -
v_call: TRBV9
j_call: TRBJ2-7
cdr3_aa: CASSPGLAGAGEQYF
cdr3_nt: TGTGCCAGCAGCCCCGGACTAGCGGGGGCAGGGGAGCAGTACTTC

d_call: -
clone_size: -
v_call: TRBV30
j_call: TRBJ1-1
cdr3_aa: CAWSGGADTEAFF
cdr3_nt: TGTGCCTGGAGCGGGGGGGCGGACACTGAAGCTTTCTTT

d_call: TRBD1
clone_size: -
v_call: TRBV28
j_call: TRBJ1-1
cdr3_aa: CASTRTGGWTEAFF
cdr3_nt: TGTGCCAGCACCCGGACAGGGGGCTGGACTGAAGCTTTCTTT

d_call: -
clone_size: -
v_call: TRBV11-2
j_call: TRBJ2-7
cdr3_aa: CASSLGQGSEQYF
cdr3_nt: TGTGCCAGCAGCTTAGGGCAGGGAAGCGAGCAGTACTTC

d_call: TRBD1
clone_size: -
v_call: TRBV6-1
j_call: TRBJ1-2
cdr3_aa: CASRGDRGNYGYTF
cdr3_nt: TGTGCCAGCAGGGGGGACAGGGGAAACTATGGCTACACCTTC

d_call: -
clone_size: -
v_call: TRBV2
j_call: TRBJ2-5
cdr3_aa: CASRHRVQTETQYF
cdr3_nt: TGTGCCAGCAGACACAGGGTACAAACGGAGACCCAGTACTTC

d_call: -
clone_size: few
v_call: TRBV4-1
j_call: TRBJ2-7
cdr3_aa: CASSRALGEQYF
cdr3_nt: TGCGCCAGCAGCCGGGCCCTCGGCGAGCAGTACTTC

d_call: -
clone_size: -
v_call: TRBV9
j_call: TRBJ2-1
cdr3_aa: CASSSPGGGVSYNEQFF
cdr3_nt: TGTGCCAGCAGCTCGCCGGGGGGCGGGGTCTCCTACAATGAGCAGTTCTTC

d_call: -
clone_size: -
v_call: TRBV6-5
j_call: TRBJ2-6
cdr3_aa: CASSYSSGSGANVLTF
cdr3_nt: TGTGCCAGCAGTTACTCGAGTGGCTCTGGGGCCAACGTCCTGACTTTC

d_call: -
clone_size: -
v_call: TRBV2
j_call: TRBJ1-4
cdr3_aa: CASRYTRNEKLFF
cdr3_nt: TGTGCCAGCAGGTATACTAGAAACGAAAAACTGTTTTTT

d_call: TRBD1
clone_size: -
v_call: TRBV11-1
j_call: TRBJ1-2
cdr3_aa: CASSSGGAGAGYTF
cdr3_nt: TGTGCCAGCAGCTCAGGGGGCGCAGGGGCAGGCTACACCTTC

d_call: TRBD1
clone_size: -
v_call: TRBV4-1
j_call: TRBJ1-5
cdr3_aa: CASSQHLDRYNQPQHF
cdr3_nt: TGCGCCAGCAGCCAACATTTGGACAGGTACAATCAGCCCCAGCATTTT

d_call: -
clone_size: -
v_call: TRBV25-1
j_call: TRBJ2-5
cdr3_aa: CASSGPRRGETQYF
cdr3_nt: TGTGCCAGCAGTGGACCCAGACGAGGAGAGACCCAGTACTTC

d_call: TRBD2
clone_size: medium-sized
v_call: TRBV6-1
j_call: TRBJ2-1
cdr3_aa: CASSGLAGGPNEQFF
cdr3_nt: TGTGCCAGCAGTGGCCTAGCGGGGGGGCCCAATGAGCAGTTCTTC

d_call: -
clone_size: -
v_call: TRBV14
j_call: TRBJ1-5
cdr3_aa: CASSQVGRDQPQHF
cdr3_nt: TGTGCCAGCAGCCAAGTTGGCCGTGATCAGCCCCAGCATTTT

d_call: -
clone_size: -
v_call: TRBV4-1
j_call: TRBJ2-6
cdr3_aa: CASSSPGANVLTF
cdr3_nt: TGCGCCAGCAGCTCCCCGGGGGCCAACGTCCTGACTTTC

d_call: -
clone_size: -
v_call: TRBV7-2
j_call: TRBJ2-7
cdr3_aa: CASSLLGGGYEQYF
cdr3_nt: TGTGCCAGCAGCTTGCTCGGAGGTGGCTACGAGCAGTACTTC

d_call: -
clone_size: -
v_call: TRBV5-1
j_call: TRBJ1-2
cdr3_aa: CASSLTRPNYGYTF
cdr3_nt: TGCGCCAGCAGCCTGACAAGACCTAACTATGGCTACACCTTC

d_call: -
clone_size: -
v_call: TRBV7-9
j_call: TRBJ2-7
cdr3_aa: CASSHQLTSSYEQYF
cdr3_nt: TGTGCCAGCAGCCATCAGTTGACTAGCTCCTACGAGCAGTACTTC

d_call: -
clone_size: -
v_call: TRBV4-3
j_call: TRBJ2-2
cdr3_aa: CASSQVWGPGTGELFF
cdr3_nt: TGCGCCAGCAGCCAGGTCTGGGGCCCGGGCACCGGGGAGCTGTTTTTT

d_call: TRBD1
clone_size: -
v_call: TRBV6-5
j_call: TRBJ2-7
cdr3_aa: CASSYSGQMGYEQYF
cdr3_nt: TGTGCCAGCAGTTACTCGGGACAGATGGGATACGAGCAGTACTTC

d_call: -
clone_size: -
v_call: TRBV5-1
j_call: TRBJ2-1
cdr3_aa: CASSLSNNEQFF
cdr3_nt: TGCGCCAGCAGCTTATCAAACAATGAGCAGTTCTTC

d_call: TRBD1
clone_size: -
v_call: TRBV5-1
j_call: TRBJ2-7
cdr3_aa: CASSWGTGGYEQYF
cdr3_nt: TGCGCCAGCAGCTGGGGGACAGGGGGCTACGAGCAGTACTTC

d_call: -
clone_size: few
v_call: TRBV5-1
j_call: TRBJ1-5
cdr3_aa: CASSLGVSSNQPQHF
cdr3_nt: TGCGCCAGCAGCTTGGGAGTGAGTAGCAATCAGCCCCAGCATTTT

d_call: -
clone_size: -
v_call: TRBV5-1
j_call: TRBJ1-3
cdr3_aa: CASSLGQTPHRTIYF
cdr3_nt: TGCGCCAGCAGCTTGGGACAAACCCCCCACCGAACCATATATTTT

d_call: TRBD2
clone_size: few
v_call: TRBV27
j_call: TRBJ2-5
cdr3_aa: CASSRRGQETQYF
cdr3_nt: TGTGCCAGCAGCCGGCGGGGGCAAGAGACCCAGTACTTC

d_call: -
clone_size: few
v_call: TRBV7-7
j_call: TRBJ1-1
cdr3_aa: CASSPSRETTEAFF
cdr3_nt: TGTGCCAGCAGCCCAAGCAGGGAAACCACTGAAGCTTTCTTT

d_call: -
clone_size: -
v_call: TRBV25-1
j_call: TRBJ2-1
cdr3_aa: CASSESVGTFNNEQFF
cdr3_nt: TGTGCCAGCAGTGAAAGCGTAGGGACTTTCAACAATGAGCAGTTCTTC

d_call: -
clone_size: -
v_call: TRBV28
j_call: TRBJ2-7
cdr3_aa: CASSLGAYEQYF
cdr3_nt: TGTGCCAGCAGTTTAGGGGCATACGAGCAGTACTTC

d_call: TRBD1
clone_size: few
v_call: TRBV6-5
j_call: TRBJ1-5
cdr3_aa: CASSSGTGWNQPQHF
cdr3_nt: TGTGCCAGCAGCTCCGGGACAGGGTGGAATCAGCCCCAGCATTTT

d_call: -
clone_size: -
v_call: TRBV11-2
j_call: TRBJ2-5
cdr3_aa: CASSLRRHEETQYF
cdr3_nt: TGTGCCAGCAGCTTAAGGCGGCACGAGGAGACCCAGTACTTC

d_call: -
clone_size: -
v_call: TRBV7-9
j_call: TRBJ2-7
cdr3_aa: CASSSGSPTYEQYF
cdr3_nt: TGTGCCAGCAGCTCAGGGTCTCCTACCTACGAGCAGTACTTC

d_call: TRBD1
clone_size: -
v_call: TRBV5-4
j_call: TRBJ1-3
cdr3_aa: CASSSWTGGVNTIYF
cdr3_nt: TGTGCCAGCAGCTCCTGGACAGGTGGGGTCAACACCATATATTTT

d_call: -
clone_size: few
v_call: TRBV2
j_call: TRBJ2-2
cdr3_aa: CASSDRTAAASAGELFF
cdr3_nt: TGTGCCAGCAGTGATCGGACAGCGGCGGCCAGCGCCGGGGAGCTGTTTTTT

d_call: TRBD1
clone_size: -
v_call: TRBV18
j_call: TRBJ1-1
cdr3_aa: CASSPQGQGGTEAFF
cdr3_nt: TGTGCCAGCTCACCCCAAGGACAGGGTGGCACTGAAGCTTTCTTT

d_call: TRBD1
clone_size: few
v_call: TRBV5-1
j_call: TRBJ2-3
cdr3_aa: CASSRTGRDTDTQYF
cdr3_nt: TGCGCCAGCAGCCGGACAGGTCGGGATACAGATACGCAGTATTTT

d_call: -
clone_size: -
v_call: TRBV6-5
j_call: TRBJ1-2
cdr3_aa: CASSYLAGDGYTF
cdr3_nt: TGTGCCAGCAGTTACCTGGCAGGGGATGGCTACACCTTC

d_call: -
clone_size: -
v_call: TRBV4-1
j_call: TRBJ1-1
cdr3_aa: CASSHSGLAGAGAEAFF
cdr3_nt: TGCGCCAGCAGCCATTCGGGCCTGGCGGGGGCTGGAGCTGAAGCTTTCTTT

d_call: TRBD1
clone_size: -
v_call: TRBV27
j_call: TRBJ1-5
cdr3_aa: CASGTGGNQPQHF
cdr3_nt: TGTGCCAGCGGCACAGGGGGCAATCAGCCCCAGCATTTT

d_call: -
clone_size: -
v_call: TRBV20-1
j_call: TRBJ2-7
cdr3_aa: CSGAENYEQYF
cdr3_nt: TGCAGTGGGGCTGAGAATTACGAGCAGTACTTC

d_call: -
clone_size: -
v_call: TRBV7-9
j_call: TRBJ1-4
cdr3_aa: CASSLVGQNEKLFF
cdr3_nt: TGTGCCAGCAGCTTAGTGGGCCAGAATGAAAAACTGTTTTTT

d_call: TRBD1
clone_size: -
v_call: TRBV6-4
j_call: TRBJ1-2
cdr3_aa: CASSDLQGNGYTF
cdr3_nt: TGTGCCAGCAGTGATTTACAGGGGAATGGCTACACCTTC

d_call: TRBD1
clone_size: -
v_call: TRBV5-1
j_call: TRBJ1-1
cdr3_aa: CASSFRQGAEAFF
cdr3_nt: TGCGCCAGCAGCTTTCGACAGGGCGCTGAAGCTTTCTTT

d_call: TRBD2
clone_size: -
v_call: TRBV27
j_call: TRBJ2-1
cdr3_aa: CASSLGTSGAYNEQFF
cdr3_nt: TGTGCCAGCAGTTTAGGGACTAGCGGGGCATACAATGAGCAGTTCTTC

d_call: TRBD1
clone_size: -
v_call: TRBV7-2
j_call: TRBJ2-2
cdr3_aa: CASSPGTGYTGELFF
cdr3_nt: TGTGCCAGCAGCCCAGGGACAGGTTATACCGGGGAGCTGTTTTTT

d_call: -
clone_size: -
v_call: TRBV18
j_call: TRBJ2-3
cdr3_aa: CASSNYGQSSTDTQYF
cdr3_nt: TGTGCCAGCTCAAACTATGGACAGTCCAGCACAGATACGCAGTATTTT

d_call: -
clone_size: -
v_call: TRBV5-6
j_call: TRBJ1-5
cdr3_aa: CASSSSGQRATMPQHF
cdr3_nt: TGTGCCAGCAGCTCCAGTGGACAGAGGGCAACGATGCCCCAGCATTTT